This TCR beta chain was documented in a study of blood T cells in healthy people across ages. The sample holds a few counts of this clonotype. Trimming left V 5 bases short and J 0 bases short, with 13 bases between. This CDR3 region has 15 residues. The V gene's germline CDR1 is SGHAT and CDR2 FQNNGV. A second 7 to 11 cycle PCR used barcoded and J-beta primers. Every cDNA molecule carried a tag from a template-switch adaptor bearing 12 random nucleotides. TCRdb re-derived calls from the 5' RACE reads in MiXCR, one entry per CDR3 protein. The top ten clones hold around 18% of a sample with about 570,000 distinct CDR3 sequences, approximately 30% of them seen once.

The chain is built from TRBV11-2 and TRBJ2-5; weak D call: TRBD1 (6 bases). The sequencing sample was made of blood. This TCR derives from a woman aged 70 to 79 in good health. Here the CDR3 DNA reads TGTGCCAGCAGCCCTCTCACAGGGTACCAAGAGACCCAGTACTTC. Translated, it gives CASSPLTGYQETQYF. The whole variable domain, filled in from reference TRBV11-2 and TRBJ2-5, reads EAGVAQSPRYKIIEKRQSVAFWCNPISGHATLYWYQQILGQGPKLLIQFQNNGVVDDSQLPKDRFSAERLKGVDSTLKIQPAKLEDSAVYLCASSPLTGYQETQYFGPGTRLLVL.